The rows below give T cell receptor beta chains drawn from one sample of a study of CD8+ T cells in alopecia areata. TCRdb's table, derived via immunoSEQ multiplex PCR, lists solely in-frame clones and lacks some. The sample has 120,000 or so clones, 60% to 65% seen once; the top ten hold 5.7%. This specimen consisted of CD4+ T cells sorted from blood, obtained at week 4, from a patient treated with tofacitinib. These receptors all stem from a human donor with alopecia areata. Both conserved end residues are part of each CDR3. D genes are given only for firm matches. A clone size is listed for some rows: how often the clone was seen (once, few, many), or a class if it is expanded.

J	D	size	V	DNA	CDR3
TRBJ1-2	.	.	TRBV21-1	TGTGCCAGCAGCAAATTCGGGACAGGGGTCCGGAACTATGGCTACACCTTC	CASSKFGTGVRNYGYTF
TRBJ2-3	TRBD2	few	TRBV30	TGTGCCTGGAGTGTTCTTAGCGGGAGGGCAGATACGCAGTATTTT	CAWSVLSGRADTQYF
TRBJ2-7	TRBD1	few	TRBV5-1	TGCGCCAGCAGCTCGACAGGGGGTACCTACGAGCAGTACTTC	CASSSTGGTYEQYF
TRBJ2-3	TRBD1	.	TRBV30	TGTGCCTGGAGTTCTTGGACAGGGGTAATCGGAGATACGCAGTATTTT	CAWSSWTGVIGDTQYF
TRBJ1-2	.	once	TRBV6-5	TGTGCCAGCAGTTACTATGGGACACGGAATTCCTATGGCTACACCTTC	CASSYYGTRNSYGYTF
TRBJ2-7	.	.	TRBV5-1	TGCGCCAGCAGCTCCAGGAGCTCCTACGAGCAGTACTTC	CASSSRSSYEQYF
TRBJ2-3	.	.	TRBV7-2	TGTGCCAGCAGCCCTACCTCCGACAGCACAGATACGCAGTATTTT	CASSPTSDSTDTQYF
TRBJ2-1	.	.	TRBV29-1	TGCAGCGTTGATGACCCGGTTGGCCGGGTAACCAATGAGCAGTTCTTC	CSVDDPVGRVTNEQFF
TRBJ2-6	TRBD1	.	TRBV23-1	TGCGCCAGCAGTCCGTGGGACAGGGAGACTGGGGCCAACGTCCTGACTTTC	CASSPWDRETGANVLTF
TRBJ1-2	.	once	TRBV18	TGTGCCAGCTCACCGGACAGAGCTAACTATGGCTACACCTTC	CASSPDRANYGYTF
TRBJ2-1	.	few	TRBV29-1	TGCAGCGTTCGGATGACTATAAGTGAGCAGTTCTTC	CSVRMTISEQFF
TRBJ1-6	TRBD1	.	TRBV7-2	TGTGCCAGCAGGCGTGGACAGGGCTTCTATAATTCACCCCTCCACTTT	CASRRGQGFYNSPLHF
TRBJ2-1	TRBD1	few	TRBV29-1	TGCAGCGTATTGACAGGGTGGCACAATGAGCAGTTCTTC	CSVLTGWHNEQFF
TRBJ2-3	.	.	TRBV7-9	TGTGCCAGCATCCGGGACACCGCAGATACGCAGTATTTT	CASIRDTADTQYF
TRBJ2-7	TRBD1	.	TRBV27	TGTGCCAGCAGTTTACTGGCAGGGGGAACGTACGAGCAGTACTTC	CASSLLAGGTYEQYF
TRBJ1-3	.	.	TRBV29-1	TGCAGCGTAAATGAGGGGCCCGGAAACACCATATATTTT	CSVNEGPGNTIYF
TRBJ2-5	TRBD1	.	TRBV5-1	TGCGCCAGCAGCTTGGCAATCAAAGTGACAGGGGGCCGTGAGACCCAGTACTTC	CASSLAIKVTGGRETQYF
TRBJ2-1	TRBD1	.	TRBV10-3	TGTGCCATCACTTCAGGAAGGGGGCACAATGAGCAGTTCTTC	CAITSGRGHNEQFF
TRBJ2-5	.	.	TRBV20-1	TGCAGTGCTTTTCCCAAAGAGACCCAGTACTTC	CSAFPKETQYF
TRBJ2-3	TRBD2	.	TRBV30	TGTGCCTGGATGCGACTAGCGGGAAGCACAGATACGCAGTATTTT	CAWMRLAGSTDTQYF
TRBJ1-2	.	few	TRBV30	TGTGCCTGGCTTAACGAGGACACCTCGCGCCTCGGCTACACCTTC	CAWLNEDTSRLGYTF
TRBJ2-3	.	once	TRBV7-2	TGTGCCAGCAGCCGATCGGAAACAGATACGCAGTATTTT	CASSRSETDTQYF
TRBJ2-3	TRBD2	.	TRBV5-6	TGTGCCAGCAGTGCCGGGACTAGCCCGGCAGATACGCAGTATTTT	CASSAGTSPADTQYF
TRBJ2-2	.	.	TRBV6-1	TGTGCCAGCAGTGAAGCACGGGGGAACGCCGGGGAGCTGTTTTTT	CASSEARGNAGELFF
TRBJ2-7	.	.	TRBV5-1	TGCGCCAGCAGCTTGGAAAGGTCGGAGCAGTACTTC	CASSLERSEQYF
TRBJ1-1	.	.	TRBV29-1	TGCAGCGCGGGGGTTGAACTCACTGAAGCTTTCTTT	CSAGVELTEAFF
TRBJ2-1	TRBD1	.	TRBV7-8	TGTGCCAGCAGCTTCGACAGGGCTACCGATGAGCAGTTCTTC	CASSFDRATDEQFF
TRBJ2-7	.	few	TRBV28	TGTGCCAGCAGTCCGCAGGACGGCCGTCAGGAGCAGTACTTC	CASSPQDGRQEQYF
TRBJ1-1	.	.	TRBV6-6	TGTGCCAGCAGTTACGCCCACCTGGGCACTGAAGCTTTCTTT	CASSYAHLGTEAFF
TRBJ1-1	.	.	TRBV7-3	TGTGCCAGCAGCGTAGACGGGAACACTGAAGCTTTCTTT	CASSVDGNTEAFF
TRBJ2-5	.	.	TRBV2	TGTGCCAGCAGTCCCTTGGGAGCGACCCAAGAGACCCAGTACTTC	CASSPLGATQETQYF
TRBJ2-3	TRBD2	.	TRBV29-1	TGCAGCGTTACTAGCGGGGGGCCGTTGGGTACGCAGTATTTT	CSVTSGGPLGTQYF
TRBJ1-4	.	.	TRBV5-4	TGTGCCAGCAGCTTGGCTCCGGAGAATGAAAAACTGTTTTTT	CASSLAPENEKLFF
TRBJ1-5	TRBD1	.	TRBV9	TGTGCCAGCAGCGTAGGACAGGGTCCTCAGCCCCAGCATTTT	CASSVGQGPQPQHF
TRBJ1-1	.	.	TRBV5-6	TGTGCCACAATACTCTGGGGGAGCACTGAAGCTTTCTTT	CATILWGSTEAFF
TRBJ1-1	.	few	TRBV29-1	TGCAGCGTGGAGACAGACAACACTGAAGCTTTCTTT	CSVETDNTEAFF
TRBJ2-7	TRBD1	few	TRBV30	TGTGCCTGGGGACAGGGGGCTCCCAACGAGCAGTACTTC	CAWGQGAPNEQYF
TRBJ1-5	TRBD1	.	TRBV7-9	TGTGCCAGCAGCGCAGAGACAGGGAATAGGAATCAGCCCCAGCATTTT	CASSAETGNRNQPQHF
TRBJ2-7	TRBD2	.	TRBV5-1	TGCGCCAGCAGCCATAGCGGGGGGATTGACGAGCAGTACTTC	CASSHSGGIDEQYF
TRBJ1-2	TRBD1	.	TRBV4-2	TGTGCCAGCAGCCAAGAAACGGGACAGGCTAACTATGGCTACACCTTC	CASSQETGQANYGYTF
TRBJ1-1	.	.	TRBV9	TGTGCCAGCAGCGTGGGTATCCACACTGAAGCTTTCTTT	CASSVGIHTEAFF
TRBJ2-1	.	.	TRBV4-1	TGCGCCAGCAGCCAATGGGTCAGTTCGGCAGGTTCCTTTTTAGGGAATGAGCAGTTCTTC	CASSQWVSSAGSFLGNEQFF
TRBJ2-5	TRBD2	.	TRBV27	TGTGCCAGCAGTTCAGCGGGAGTAAGGGAGACCCAGTACTTC	CASSSAGVRETQYF
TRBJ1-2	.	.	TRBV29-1	TGCAGCGTTGAATTGGCAGAGCGCTATGGCTACACCTTC	CSVELAERYGYTF
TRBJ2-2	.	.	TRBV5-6	TGTGCCAGCAGCTGGAGGGACTCAGCGACCGGGGAGCTGTTTTTT	CASSWRDSATGELFF
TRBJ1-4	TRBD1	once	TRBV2	TGTGCCAGCAGCGCACAGGGGCAGAGTGAAATACTGTTTTTT	CASSAQGQSEILFF
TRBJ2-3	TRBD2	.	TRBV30	TGTGCCTGGAGTGTACTAGCGGGAGGGCCTCGGAACACAGATACGCAGTATTTT	CAWSVLAGGPRNTDTQYF
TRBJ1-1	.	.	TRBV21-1	TGTGCCAGCAGCAAAGACTTGGCCTTGCGAGCTTTCTTT	CASSKDLALRAFF
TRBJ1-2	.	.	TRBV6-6	TGTGCCAGCAAAGAGAACAGGGCCTATGGCTACACCTTC	CASKENRAYGYTF